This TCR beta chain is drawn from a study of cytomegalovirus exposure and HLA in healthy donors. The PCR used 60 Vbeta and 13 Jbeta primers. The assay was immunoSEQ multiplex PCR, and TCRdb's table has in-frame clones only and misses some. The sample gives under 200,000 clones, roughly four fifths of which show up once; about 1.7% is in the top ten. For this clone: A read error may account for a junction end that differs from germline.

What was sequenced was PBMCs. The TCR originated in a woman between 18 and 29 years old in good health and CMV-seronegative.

Written as DNA, the CDR3 is TGTTCCAGCAGCTTATACGGGGGAGGGCCGACCGGGGAGCTGTTTTTT. Its protein product is CSSSLYGGGPTGELFF. V gene TRBV7-9 combines with J gene TRBJ2-2; TRBD2 matches 7 bases. Germline-derived CDR1 and CDR2 are SEHNR and FQNEAQ (reference sequence). The CDR3 is made up of 16 amino acids.